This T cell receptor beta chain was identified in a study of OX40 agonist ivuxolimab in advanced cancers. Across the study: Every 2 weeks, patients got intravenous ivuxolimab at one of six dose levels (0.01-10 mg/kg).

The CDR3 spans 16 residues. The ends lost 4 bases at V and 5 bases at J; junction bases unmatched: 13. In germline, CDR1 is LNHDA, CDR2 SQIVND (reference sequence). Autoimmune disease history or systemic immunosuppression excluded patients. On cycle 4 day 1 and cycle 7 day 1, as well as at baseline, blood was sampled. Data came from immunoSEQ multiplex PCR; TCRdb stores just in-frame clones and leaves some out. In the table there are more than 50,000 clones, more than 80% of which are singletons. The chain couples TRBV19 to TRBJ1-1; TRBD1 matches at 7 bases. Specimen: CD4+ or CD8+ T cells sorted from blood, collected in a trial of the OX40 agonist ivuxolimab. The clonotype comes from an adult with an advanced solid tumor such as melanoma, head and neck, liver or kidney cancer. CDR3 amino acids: CASSTETRGIGTEAFF. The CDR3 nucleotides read TGTGCCAGTAGTACTGAGACCAGGGGGATAGGGACTGAAGCTTTCTTT.